This T cell receptor beta chain appears in the sequencing data of a study of radiotherapy plus CTLA-4 blockade in lung cancer. Study in general: Objective responses were seen in 18% of patients, disease control in 31%.

Germline assignment: CDR1 MNHEY and CDR2 SVGAGI. This CDR3 spans 14 amino acids. Trimming at V came to 7 bases and at J to 2 bases, leaving 6 bases not matched to a gene. This clone is medium-sized in the sample. The repertoire was sequenced with immunoSEQ multiplex PCR; TCRdb's copy has only in-frame clones and lacks some. The sample includes about 16,000 clones, around three quarters of them seen just once. This receptor was taken from a human donor with non-small cell lung cancer whose response to radiotherapy plus ipilimumab could not be evaluated. Sequenced material: peripheral blood, taken from a patient treated with radiotherapy plus ipilimumab. V gene TRBV6-5 combines with J gene TRBJ2-7; 9 bases match TRBD1. CDR3 in amino acids: CASKARQGAYEQYF. The CDR3 nucleotides read TGTGCCAGCAAAGCGAGACAGGGGGCCTACGAGCAGTACTTC.